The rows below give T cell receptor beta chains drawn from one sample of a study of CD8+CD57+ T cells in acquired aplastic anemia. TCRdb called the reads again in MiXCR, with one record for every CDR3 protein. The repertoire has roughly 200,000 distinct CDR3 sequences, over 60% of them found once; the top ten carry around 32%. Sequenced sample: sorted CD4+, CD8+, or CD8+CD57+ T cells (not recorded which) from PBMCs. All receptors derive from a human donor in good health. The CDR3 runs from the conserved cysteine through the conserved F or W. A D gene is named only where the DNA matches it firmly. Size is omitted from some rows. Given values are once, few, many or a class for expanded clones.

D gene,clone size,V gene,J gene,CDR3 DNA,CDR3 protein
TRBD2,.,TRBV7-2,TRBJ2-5,TGTGCCAGCAGCGGGAGGGGCATAGCGGGGTTTGGTACCCAGTACTTC,CASSGRGIAGFGTQYF
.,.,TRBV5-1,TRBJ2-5,TGCGCCAGCAGCTCCGGGACCGCTGCCCAAGAGACCCAGTACTTC,CASSSGTAAQETQYF
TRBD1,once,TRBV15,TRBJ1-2,TGTGCCACCAGCAGAGAAGCGCCCTCGACAGGGATCTATGGCTACACCTTC,CATSREAPSTGIYGYTF
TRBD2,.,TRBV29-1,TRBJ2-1,TGCAGCGTTGACCACCGACTAGCGAGAAGCTCCTACAATGAGCAGTTCTTC,CSVDHRLARSSYNEQFF
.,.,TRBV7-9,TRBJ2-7,TGTGCCAGCAGCTACGGGGGGCAGGGGCGAAACGAGCAGTACTTC,CASSYGGQGRNEQYF
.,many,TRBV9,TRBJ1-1,TGTGCCAGCAGCGGAAAAGAGGGGATAACTGAAGCTTTCTTT,CASSGKEGITEAFF
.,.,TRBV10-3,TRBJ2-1,TGTGCCATCAGTGATTGGTCTAGCAATGAGCAGTTCTTC,CAISDWSSNEQFF
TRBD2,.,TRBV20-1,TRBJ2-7,TGCAGTGCAACTAAGCCCCCGACTAGCGGGAGTCTCCACGAGCAGTACTTC,CSATKPPTSGSLHEQYF
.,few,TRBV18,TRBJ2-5,TGTGCCAGCTCATCGGACAGAGTCACCCAGTACTTC,CASSSDRVTQYF
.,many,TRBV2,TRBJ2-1,TGTGCCAGCAGTGAAGGGGTTGGGGAGCAGTTCTTC,CASSEGVGEQFF
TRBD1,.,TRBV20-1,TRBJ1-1,TGCAGTGCTAGAGATCCGCGGGACAGAGTCCTAGAAGCTTTCTTT,CSARDPRDRVLEAFF
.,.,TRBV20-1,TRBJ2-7,TGCAGTGCTAGCCCTAGCGCCCTAAGCTCCTACGAGCAGTACTTC,CSASPSALSSYEQYF
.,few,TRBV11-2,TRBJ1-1,TGTGCCAGCAGCACCGGGCCCGGTCCCACTGAAGCTTTCTTT,CASSTGPGPTEAFF
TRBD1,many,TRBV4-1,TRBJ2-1,TGCGCCAGCAGCCATCCCCCGACAGGGGGCATCGATGAGCAGTTCTTC,CASSHPPTGGIDEQFF
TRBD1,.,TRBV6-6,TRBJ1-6,TGTGCCAGCAGCTCCCTGACAGGGGGCTACAATTCACCCCTCCACTTT,CASSSLTGGYNSPLHF
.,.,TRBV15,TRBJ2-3,TGTGCCACCAGCAGAGATGAGTGGGGGGGGCCAGATCCGCAGTATTTT,CATSRDEWGGPDPQYF
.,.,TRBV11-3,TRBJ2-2,TGTGCCAGCGCTGAGTGGCAGGGTGGGAACACTGGGGAGCTGGTTTTT,CASAEWQGGNTGELVF
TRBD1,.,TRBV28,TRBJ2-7,TGTGCCAGCAAGTCGGGGACAGGGACCAAAACGGCCTACGAGCAGTACTTC,CASKSGTGTKTAYEQYF
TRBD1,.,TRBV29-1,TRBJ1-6,TGCAGCGGGGCGGACAGGGTGGTTGCACCCCTCCACTTT,CSGADRVVAPLHF
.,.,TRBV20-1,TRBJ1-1,TGCAGTGCTAGTGGGAGGGTTACGAACACTGAAGCTTTCTTT,CSASGRVTNTEAFF
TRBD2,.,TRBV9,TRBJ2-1,TGTGCCAGCAGCGCATCGAGGACTAGCGGGAGAAATGAGCAGTTCTTC,CASSASRTSGRNEQFF
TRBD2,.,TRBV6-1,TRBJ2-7,TGTGCCAGCAGTGAGGGACTAGTCTACGAGCAGTACTTC,CASSEGLVYEQYF
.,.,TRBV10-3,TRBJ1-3,TGTGCCATCAGTGGGGGGCGCTCTGGAAACACCATATATTTT,CAISGGRSGNTIYF
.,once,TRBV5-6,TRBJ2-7,TGTGCCAGCAGCTTACCTAGTAAGAGACACGAGCAGTACTTC,CASSLPSKRHEQYF
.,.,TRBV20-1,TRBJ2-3,TGCAGTGCTAGAGCCGCCCTCGGAGGGGGAGATACGCAGTATTTT,CSARAALGGGDTQYF
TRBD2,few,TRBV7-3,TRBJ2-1,TGTGCCAGCAGCTTAAATAGGGAGGGGAATCAGTTCTTC,CASSLNREGNQFF
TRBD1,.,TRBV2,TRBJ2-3,TGTGCCGGAAAACGGGACAGTAGCACAGATACGCAGTATTTT,CAGKRDSSTDTQYF
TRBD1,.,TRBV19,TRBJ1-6,TGTGCCAGTCAGGGGGAGCGTTCACCCCTCCACTTT,CASQGERSPLHF
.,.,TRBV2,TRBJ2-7,TGTGCCAGCAGGACCCTCTGGGAGCAGTACTTC,CASRTLWEQYF
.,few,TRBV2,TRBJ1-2,TGTGCCAGCTACCAATTAGGGACAAAAAATGGCTACACCTTC,CASYQLGTKNGYTF
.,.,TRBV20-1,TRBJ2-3,TGCAGTGCCGAGGGGGGGGGCACAGATACGCAGTATTTT,CSAEGGGTDTQYF
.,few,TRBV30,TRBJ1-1,TGTGCCTGGAGTCCGGGCGCGGGAGGCTCCGAAGCTTTCTTT,CAWSPGAGGSEAFF
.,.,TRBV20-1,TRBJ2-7,TGCAGTGCCCACAGGGCCGACGAGCAGTACTTC,CSAHRADEQYF
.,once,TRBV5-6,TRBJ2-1,TGTGCCAGCAGCTTCGACAGGAGCTCCTACAATGAGCAGTTCTTC,CASSFDRSSYNEQFF
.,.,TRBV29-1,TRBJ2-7,TGCAGCGGACTCGGGCACGAGCAGTACTTC,CSGLGHEQYF
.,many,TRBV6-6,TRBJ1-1,TGTGCCAGCGTCGTATTTTTGGGGGGCGATAGCACTGAAGCTTTCTTT,CASVVFLGGDSTEAFF
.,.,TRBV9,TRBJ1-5,TGTGCCAGCAGCGTTACAGATAGCAATCAGCCCCAGCATTTT,CASSVTDSNQPQHF